The TCR beta chain under discussion was sequenced for a study of control samples from healthy donors and cancer patients. CDR3 size: 13 residues. The germline V and J ends were trimmed by 0 bases and 3 bases, with 5 bases remaining between them. Germline lookup yields CDR1 SGDLS and CDR2 YYNGEE. Regarding this clone: This specimen includes other DNA sequences encoding the same CDR3.

Using immunoSEQ multiplex PCR, the repertoire was profiled, and TCRdb retains in-frame clones only, with some absent. The sample has 150,000 or so clones, approximately 93% seen once. The chain employs TRBV9 and TRBJ2-3; D unresolved. This TCR was sampled from a woman aged 40 to 49 in good health. The sample taken for sequencing was blood. CDR3 coding DNA: TGTGCCAGCAGCGTAGGTGGGACAGATACGCAGTATTTT. This codes for CASSVGGTDTQYF. The full variable domain, its missing parts supplied by reference TRBV9 and TRBJ2-3, is DSGVTQTPKHLITATGQRVTLRCSPRSGDLSVYWYQQSLDQGLQFLIQYYNGEERAKGNILERFSAQQFPDLHSELNLSSLELGDSALYFCASSVGGTDTQYFGPGTRLTVL.